A selection of T cell receptor beta chains follows, all from one sample in a study of blood T cell repertoires in COVID-19. Some clones are missing from TCRdb's copy, which holds only in-frame ones; the method was immunoSEQ multiplex PCR. This table has approximately 97,000 clones, 80% to 90% appearing once. Material for sequencing was peripheral blood. The receptors were gathered from a human donor in a cohort sampled during active COVID-19. CDR3s include the opening cysteine and the closing phenylalanine or tryptophan. Fields, in order: clone size, D gene, J gene, V gene, CDR3 DNA, CDR3 protein. The D gene is left open where the match is weak. Only some rows state a clone size, as once, few, many or a class for expanded clones.

abundance: .; d_gene: .; j_gene: TRBJ1-1; v_gene: TRBV19; CDR3nt: TGTGCCAGTAGGGGGGGAAACACTGAAGCTTTCTTT; CDR3aa: CASRGGNTEAFF
abundance: .; d_gene: TRBD1; j_gene: TRBJ2-7; v_gene: TRBV7-2; CDR3nt: TGTGCCAGCAGCATCGGACAGGGGCCACACGAGCAGTACTTC; CDR3aa: CASSIGQGPHEQYF
abundance: once; d_gene: .; j_gene: TRBJ2-2; v_gene: TRBV18; CDR3nt: TGTGCCAGCTCACCTCAGGGGAACGGGGAGCTGTTTTTT; CDR3aa: CASSPQGNGELFF
abundance: .; d_gene: TRBD2; j_gene: TRBJ2-6; v_gene: TRBV7-2; CDR3nt: TGTGCCAGCAGCTTTCAAGCGGGAGGCTCTGGGGCCAACGTCCTGACTTTC; CDR3aa: CASSFQAGGSGANVLTF
abundance: .; d_gene: TRBD1; j_gene: TRBJ1-1; v_gene: TRBV5-1; CDR3nt: TGCGCCAGCAGCTTGTACAGGGGTGATGTCTCTGAAGCTTTCTTT; CDR3aa: CASSLYRGDVSEAFF
abundance: .; d_gene: .; j_gene: TRBJ2-4; v_gene: TRBV5-1; CDR3nt: TGCGCCAGCAGCTTGAGCAGGTACATGGACATTCAGTACTTC; CDR3aa: CASSLSRYMDIQYF
abundance: .; d_gene: TRBD2; j_gene: TRBJ2-1; v_gene: TRBV6-4; CDR3nt: TGTGCCAGCAGCCCGACGGGACTAGCGGGTAGCTCCTACAATGAGCAGTTCTTC; CDR3aa: CASSPTGLAGSSYNEQFF
abundance: .; d_gene: TRBD1; j_gene: TRBJ1-2; v_gene: TRBV4-3; CDR3nt: TGCGCCAGCAGCCAACCGGGACAGGGTAACTATGGCTACACCTTC; CDR3aa: CASSQPGQGNYGYTF
abundance: .; d_gene: .; j_gene: TRBJ1-5; v_gene: TRBV24-1; CDR3nt: TGTGCCACGAACCCCAGGACAGAGAATCAGCCCCAGCATTTT; CDR3aa: CATNPRTENQPQHF
abundance: .; d_gene: TRBD1; j_gene: TRBJ2-7; v_gene: TRBV18; CDR3nt: TGTGCCAGCTCACCTCCGGGACAGGGCTACGAGCAGTACTTC; CDR3aa: CASSPPGQGYEQYF
abundance: .; d_gene: TRBD2; j_gene: TRBJ2-3; v_gene: TRBV6-5; CDR3nt: TGTGCCAGCAAAGGACTAGCGGGAGCAGATACGCAGTATTTT; CDR3aa: CASKGLAGADTQYF
abundance: .; d_gene: .; j_gene: TRBJ2-1; v_gene: TRBV24-1; CDR3nt: TGTGCCACCAGTGAAAACAGGGTTCTCTACAATGAGCAGTTCTTC; CDR3aa: CATSENRVLYNEQFF
abundance: .; d_gene: TRBD1; j_gene: TRBJ2-7; v_gene: TRBV7-2; CDR3nt: TGTGCCAGCAGCTCGTTTGACAGGGGCTACGAGCAGTACTTC; CDR3aa: CASSSFDRGYEQYF
abundance: .; d_gene: .; j_gene: TRBJ2-7; v_gene: TRBV4-1; CDR3nt: TGCGCCAGCAGCCAAGGATTATATACACCGTCGGGTGGCTACGAGCAGTACTTC; CDR3aa: CASSQGLYTPSGGYEQYF
abundance: .; d_gene: TRBD2; j_gene: TRBJ2-1; v_gene: TRBV2; CDR3nt: TGTGCCAGCAGTGCAGAGGGAGGGCCGCTCGCCTACAATGAGCAGTTCTTC; CDR3aa: CASSAEGGPLAYNEQFF
abundance: .; d_gene: TRBD2; j_gene: TRBJ2-5; v_gene: TRBV9; CDR3nt: TGTGCCAGCAGCGACCGACTAGCTGGTGAGACCCAGTACTTC; CDR3aa: CASSDRLAGETQYF
abundance: once; d_gene: .; j_gene: TRBJ2-7; v_gene: TRBV13; CDR3nt: TGTGCCAGCAGCCCTAAGCCAGCAGGCGGGGAGCAGTACTTC; CDR3aa: CASSPKPAGGEQYF
abundance: .; d_gene: .; j_gene: TRBJ2-7; v_gene: TRBV27; CDR3nt: TGTGCCAGCAGTTTAGGTGGGAGTGGGTACGAGCAGTACTTC; CDR3aa: CASSLGGSGYEQYF
abundance: .; d_gene: .; j_gene: TRBJ1-2; v_gene: TRBV6-5; CDR3nt: TGTGCCACTGGGCGGAGACAGGTGTATGGCTACACCTTC; CDR3aa: CATGRRQVYGYTF
abundance: .; d_gene: TRBD2; j_gene: TRBJ2-1; v_gene: TRBV27; CDR3nt: TGTGCCAGCAGTTTACAGACTAGCGGGGGCTACAATGAGCAGTTCTTC; CDR3aa: CASSLQTSGGYNEQFF
abundance: .; d_gene: .; j_gene: TRBJ2-3; v_gene: TRBV10-3; CDR3nt: TGTGCCATCAGTGGAACTTCTCGCACAGATACGCAGTATTTT; CDR3aa: CAISGTSRTDTQYF
abundance: few; d_gene: .; j_gene: TRBJ1-5; v_gene: TRBV2; CDR3nt: TGTGCCAGCTCCAGGGTAGAGGGGGATCAGCCCCAGCATTTT; CDR3aa: CASSRVEGDQPQHF
abundance: few; d_gene: .; j_gene: TRBJ1-5; v_gene: TRBV2; CDR3nt: TGTGCCAGCAGTTCTGGCAATCAGCCCCAGCATTTT; CDR3aa: CASSSGNQPQHF
abundance: .; d_gene: .; j_gene: TRBJ1-1; v_gene: TRBV10-3; CDR3nt: TGTGCCATCACCCAGGCAGCTAACACTGAAGCTTTCTTT; CDR3aa: CAITQAANTEAFF
abundance: .; d_gene: .; j_gene: TRBJ2-7; v_gene: TRBV25-1; CDR3nt: TGTGCCAGCAGTGTTCGTGGGGCGTCCTACGAGCAGTACTTC; CDR3aa: CASSVRGASYEQYF
abundance: .; d_gene: TRBD2; j_gene: TRBJ2-7; v_gene: TRBV28; CDR3nt: TGTGCCAGCAGTCATCGACTAGCGGGATATGGGGAGCAGTACTTC; CDR3aa: CASSHRLAGYGEQYF
abundance: .; d_gene: TRBD1; j_gene: TRBJ2-5; v_gene: TRBV5-6; CDR3nt: TGTGCCAGCGGTCGCCGGGACAGGGAGGAGACCCAGTACTTC; CDR3aa: CASGRRDREETQYF
abundance: .; d_gene: .; j_gene: TRBJ1-1; v_gene: TRBV16; CDR3nt: TGTGCCAGCAGCCAATGGGTACAGGGAAGCACTGAAGCTTTCTTT; CDR3aa: CASSQWVQGSTEAFF
abundance: .; d_gene: .; j_gene: TRBJ2-3; v_gene: TRBV19; CDR3nt: TGTGCCAGTAGGGTAGGCACAGATACGCAGTATTTT; CDR3aa: CASRVGTDTQYF
abundance: .; d_gene: .; j_gene: TRBJ1-1; v_gene: TRBV28; CDR3nt: TGTGCCAGCAGTTTAGGAGAGAACACTGAAGCTTTCTTT; CDR3aa: CASSLGENTEAFF
abundance: .; d_gene: .; j_gene: TRBJ1-1; v_gene: TRBV12-3/TRBV12-4; CDR3nt: TGTGCCAGCAGAGATGTGGCGAACACTGAAGCTTTCTTT; CDR3aa: CASRDVANTEAFF
abundance: .; d_gene: TRBD2; j_gene: TRBJ2-1; v_gene: TRBV28; CDR3nt: TGTGCCAGCAGTTTCCGACTAGCAGGTGAGCAGTTCTTC; CDR3aa: CASSFRLAGEQFF
abundance: .; d_gene: TRBD2; j_gene: TRBJ2-3; v_gene: TRBV7-9; CDR3nt: TGTGCCAGCAGCTTAGCCCTAGCGGCTAGCACAGATACGCAGTATTTT; CDR3aa: CASSLALAASTDTQYF
abundance: .; d_gene: .; j_gene: TRBJ2-7; v_gene: TRBV29-1; CDR3nt: TGCAGCGTTGAGGGGGGGCGCGGTGGTGACGAGCAGTACTTC; CDR3aa: CSVEGGRGGDEQYF
abundance: .; d_gene: TRBD1; j_gene: TRBJ2-7; v_gene: TRBV11-2; CDR3nt: TGTGCCAGCACCGAGGACAGGGCAACCTACGAGCAGTACTTC; CDR3aa: CASTEDRATYEQYF
abundance: .; d_gene: TRBD1; j_gene: TRBJ1-4; v_gene: TRBV4-1; CDR3nt: TGCGCCAGCAGCCAAGATAACAGGGGAGGAGAAAAACTGTTTTTT; CDR3aa: CASSQDNRGGEKLFF
abundance: once; d_gene: .; j_gene: TRBJ1-2; v_gene: TRBV28; CDR3nt: TGTGCCAGCAGTTTCAGGGCTAACTATGGCTACACCTTC; CDR3aa: CASSFRANYGYTF
abundance: .; d_gene: TRBD1; j_gene: TRBJ1-4; v_gene: TRBV28; CDR3nt: TGTGCCAGCAGTTTGTTTGGGACAGCGGCTACTAATGAAAAACTGTTTTTT; CDR3aa: CASSLFGTAATNEKLFF
abundance: few; d_gene: .; j_gene: TRBJ1-6; v_gene: TRBV7-3; CDR3nt: TGTGCCAGCAGCTTAGACTCTCCAGGGCAATCACCCCTCCACTTT; CDR3aa: CASSLDSPGQSPLHF
abundance: .; d_gene: .; j_gene: TRBJ1-4; v_gene: TRBV19; CDR3nt: TGTGCCAGTAGTCTCAGCGGAACAGGGTTTGGAACTAATGAAAAACTGTTTTTT; CDR3aa: CASSLSGTGFGTNEKLFF
abundance: .; d_gene: TRBD1; j_gene: TRBJ2-5; v_gene: TRBV12-5; CDR3nt: TGTGCTAGTGGAAGGGGGGACAGGGCGGAAGAGACCCAGTACTTC; CDR3aa: CASGRGDRAEETQYF
abundance: .; d_gene: .; j_gene: TRBJ1-2; v_gene: TRBV6-2/TRBV6-3; CDR3nt: TGTGCCAGCAGTTTAGCCTATGGCTACACCTTC; CDR3aa: CASSLAYGYTF